This TCR beta chain was documented in a study of blood T cell repertoires in COVID-19. The CDR3 extends over 10 amino acids. V lost 5 bases and J 8 bases, leaving 6 bases between the germline ends. Germline loops: CDR1 MDHEN, CDR2 SYDVKM. Measured with immunoSEQ multiplex PCR; TCRdb has only the in-frame clones, and not every one. The table lists 150,000 to 200,000 clones, about 87% of them singletons, with roughly 3.7% in the top ten. The table lists this clone with a few counts. The receptor's source is a man younger than 35 with active or convalescent COVID-19. The chain links TRBV28 to TRBJ1-2; D gene ambiguous. The sequencing sample was made of peripheral blood. CDR3 residues: CASSRVGYTF. The CDR3, as DNA: TGTGCCAGCAGTAGAGTGGGCTACACCTTC.